This TCR beta chain was identified in a study of response to subunit inactivated influenza vaccine. Study results and limitations: The authors suggested that few new T cells are recruited per seasonal influenza vaccination.

TCRdb independently ran MiXCR on the RT-PCR reads; one entry per CDR3 protein. This sample has hundreds of thousands of distinct CDR3 sequences, with approximately 14% found just once. Of note for this clonotype: The target antigen is unknown.

Germline V gene data show CDR1 as MNHEY and CDR2 as SMNVEV (reference sequence). V dropped 3 bases and J dropped 0 bases, with 11 bases sitting between them. The CDR3 is 15 amino acids. The source is a man in his fifties who received an inactivated influenza vaccine. J is TRBJ1-1 and V is TRBV27, with a weak D call TRBD1 (5 bases). The source material was PBMCs from blood, sampled 11 to 12 days after vaccination. The CDR3 protein is CASSFIGGVNTEAFF. The CDR3 nucleotides read TGTGCCAGCAGTTTCATAGGAGGGGTGAACACTGAAGCTTTCTTT.